Listed here are 16 T cell receptor beta chains from one sample, sequenced in a study of blood T cell repertoires in COVID-19. TCRdb keeps only in-frame clones here, not all; method: immunoSEQ multiplex PCR. The data hold approximately 80,000 clones, with 70% to 90% observed a single time. The sample comprised peripheral blood. Every receptor here comes from a woman aged 80 or older with COVID-19, enrolled during active disease.

In DNA, the CDR3 is TGTGCCAGCAGTTCTAACACTGAAGCTTTCTTT. Its translation: CASSSNTEAFF. The V call is TRBV28, the J call TRBJ1-1, with no clear D. CDR1 and CDR2 (germline): MDHEN, SYDVKM. This CDR3 is 11 amino acids long. Trimming removed 4 bases at V and 2 bases at J, with 2 bases between.

CDR3 sequence reads: CASSLFDEQFF. The CDR3 DNA reads as TGCGCCAGCAGCTTATTCGATGAGCAGTTCTTC. This chain connects TRBV5-1 to TRBJ2-1; D call uncertain. This CDR3 contains 11 residues. Germline V gene lookup returns CDR1 SGHRS and CDR2 YFSETQ. Trimming removed 2 bases at V and 8 bases at J, with 5 bases between.

This clone was seen more than once but under ten times. J is TRBJ2-1 and V is TRBV10-3, with unresolved D. V was shortened by 6 bases and J by 6 bases, with 24 bases between the two germline ends. The CDR3 spans 17 residues. Germline assignment: CDR1 ENHRY and CDR2 SYGVKD. The CDR3 nucleotides read TGTGCCATCAGCGACGCCGCCTCTGCGACATCCCCCAATGAGCAGTTCTTC. Protein sequence: CAISDAASATSPNEQFF.

This clone was found once. This chain connects TRBV2 to TRBJ2-5, with D unresolved. The V gene's germline CDR1 is SNHLY and CDR2 FYNNEI. Trimming took off 4 bases at V and 1 base at J, with 10 bases between the two ends. The CDR3 covers 14 residues. DNA for the CDR3: TGTGCCAGCAGTGTTAGCCTGATCCAAGAGACCCAGTACTTC. It codes for CASSVSLIQETQYF.

This chain uses TRBV30 with TRBJ1-1; D remains unclear. The V end was cut by 8 bases, the J end by 3 bases, with 10 bases between. Germline CDR1 and CDR2: GTSNPN and SVGIG (reference sequence). The CDR3 is made up of 11 amino acids. The CDR3 is CARSGDTEAFF. As DNA, the CDR3 is TGTGCCAGATCGGGAGACACTGAAGCTTTCTTT. Full variable domain (rest looked up from reference TRBV30 and TRBJ1-1): SQTIHQWPATLVQPVGSPLSLECTVEGTSNPNLYWYRQAAGRGLQLLFYSVGIGQISSEVPQNLSASRPQDRQFILSSKKLLLSDSGFYLCARSGDTEAFFGQGTRLTVV.

This clone was observed once. V usage is TRBV25-1 and J usage is TRBJ2-1; D is perhaps TRBD1 (6 bases). This CDR3 has 14 amino acids. The V end lost 5 bases, the J end lost 7 bases, and 15 bases lay between the germline ends. Germline values: CDR1 MGHDK, CDR2 SYGVNS. This CDR3 reads CASSRDKLLNEQFF. Written as DNA, the CDR3 is TGTGCCAGCAGTAGGGACAAATTGTTAAATGAGCAGTTCTTC. Complete variable domain (other parts from reference TRBV25-1 and TRBJ2-1): EADIYQTPRYLVIGTGKKITLECSQTMGHDKMYWYQQDPGMELHLIHYSYGVNSTEKGDLSSESTVSRIRTEHFPLTLESARPSHTSQYLCASSRDKLLNEQFFGPGTRLTVL.

The chain employs TRBV19 and TRBJ2-1; the match to TRBD2 covers 11 bases. Germline trimming cut 7 bases from V and 6 bases from J; bases unmatched to any gene: 5. This CDR3 is 14 amino acids long. Germline lookup yields CDR1 LNHDA and CDR2 SQIVND (reference sequence). This CDR3 reads CASKLAGVSNEQFF. The CDR3 DNA follows: TGTGCCAGTAAACTAGCGGGAGTTTCCAATGAGCAGTTCTTC.

The chain has TRBV10-2 and TRBJ1-3; 8 positions match TRBD1. Germline assignment: CDR1 WSHSY and CDR2 SAAADI. There are 14 residues in the CDR3. The V gene end was trimmed by 8 bases and the J gene end by 1 base; junction bases not matched to a gene: 4. The CDR3, as DNA: TGCGCCAGCGGTCAGGGGGCATCTGGAAACACCATATATTTT. It encodes CASGQGASGNTIYF.

The chain recombines TRBV29-1 with TRBJ2-7; 9 positions match TRBD1. This CDR3 is built from 11 residues. Germline V gene lookup returns CDR1 SQVTM and CDR2 ANQGSEA. Trimming took 7 bases from V and 4 from J; bases not matched to a gene: 2. In DNA, the CDR3 is TGCAGCGCCGGACAGGGGTACGAGCAGTACTTC. Residues: CSAGQGYEQYF.

This rearrangement joins TRBV5-6 to TRBJ1-1; D possibly corresponds to TRBD1 (5 bases). Trimming cost V 0 bases and J 5 bases, with 11 bases left between them. From germline, CDR1 is SGHDT and CDR2 YYEEEE. There are 14 residues in the CDR3. The CDR3 bases are TGTGCCAGCAGCTTGGCGGTAGGGGCTACTGAAGCTTTCTTT. This gives the protein CASSLAVGATEAFF.

The chain uses TRBV11-2 and TRBJ2-7; 7 positions agree with TRBD2. The CDR3 has 15 residues. V trimming: 5 bases; J trimming: 2 bases; junction bases outside the gene matches: 9. Germline V lookup: CDR1 SGHAT, CDR2 FQNNGV. CDR3 bases: TGTGCCAGCAGCCCCACGGGCGGGGGAACCTACGAGCAGTACTTC. This sequence encodes CASSPTGGGTYEQYF.

This clone was found once. This chain connects TRBV19 to TRBJ1-1; no firm D call. Looked up from germline, CDR1 is LNHDA and CDR2 is SQIVND (reference sequence). The CDR3 spans 14 residues. V dropped 6 bases and J dropped 0 bases, with 11 bases sitting between them. The CDR3 bases are TGTGCCAGTAGCGTATGGGCCTTGAACACTGAAGCTTTCTTT. This codes for CASSVWALNTEAFF.

Comments on this clone: A junction boundary mismatches the germline segment, possibly from a read error. V gene TRBV6-1 combines with J gene TRBJ2-7; 10 bases are a match to TRBD2. The CDR3 length is 15 residues. Per germline, CDR1 MNHNS and CDR2 SASEGT. CDR3 DNA: TGTGCCAGCAGTGAAGCGGGGCTAGCGGGAGTCCTGCGGGGGTTC. Amino acids: CASSEAGLAGVLRGF.

This clone appeared a few times. The chain couples TRBV7-2 to TRBJ1-1, with 8 bases aligning to TRBD1. This CDR3 is built from 14 residues. Germline V gene lookup returns CDR1 SGHTA and CDR2 FQGNSA. V shed 5 bases and J 5 bases; nucleotides not matched to a gene: 7. The CDR3, as DNA: TGTGCCAGCAGCAAGGACAGGGTGGAAACTGAAGCTTTCTTT. Translation gives CASSKDRVETEAFF.

The V call is TRBV10-1, the J call TRBJ2-7; no clear D gene. V was pared by 4 bases and J by 6 bases, with 4 bases between. Germline V gene data show CDR1 as WNHNN and CDR2 as SYGVQD (reference sequence). The CDR3 has 10 amino acids. This CDR3 reads CASSALEQYF. The DNA of the CDR3 is TGCGCCAGCAGTGCTCTCGAGCAGTACTTC.

V and J are TRBV9 and TRBJ2-5; 10 bases line up with TRBD1. This CDR3 spans 15 amino acids. The V segment lost 3 bases and the J segment 7 bases; nucleotides outside the gene matches: 9. Germline loops: CDR1 SGDLS, CDR2 YYNGEE. DNA for the CDR3: TGTGCCAGCAGCGAGGGACAGGGGTTTGGGTGGACCCAGTACTTC. Its protein product is CASSEGQGFGWTQYF.